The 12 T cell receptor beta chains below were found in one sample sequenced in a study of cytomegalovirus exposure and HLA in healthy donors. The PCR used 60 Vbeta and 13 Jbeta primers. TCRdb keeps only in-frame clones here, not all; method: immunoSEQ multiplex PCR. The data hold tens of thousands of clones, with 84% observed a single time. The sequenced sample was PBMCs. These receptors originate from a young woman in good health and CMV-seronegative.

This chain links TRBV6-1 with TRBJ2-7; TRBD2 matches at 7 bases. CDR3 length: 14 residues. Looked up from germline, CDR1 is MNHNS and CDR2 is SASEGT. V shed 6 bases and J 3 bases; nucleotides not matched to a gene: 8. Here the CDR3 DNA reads TGTGCCAGCAGCGGGAGCGGGAACTTCTACGAGCAGTACTTC. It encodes CASSGSGNFYEQYF.

The CDR3 coding sequence is TGCAGCGTTCTCAGTATCTATGGCTACACCTTC. Its protein is CSVLSIYGYTF. The chain couples TRBV29-1 to TRBJ1-2; no firm D call. The CDR3 extends over 11 amino acids. V was pared by 5 bases and J by 4 bases, with 8 bases between. Germline lookup yields CDR1 SQVTM and CDR2 ANQGSEA.

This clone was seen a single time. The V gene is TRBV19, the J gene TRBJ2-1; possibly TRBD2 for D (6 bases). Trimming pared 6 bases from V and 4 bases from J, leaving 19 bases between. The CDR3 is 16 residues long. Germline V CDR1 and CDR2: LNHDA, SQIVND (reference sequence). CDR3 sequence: CASSSSLGGSYNEQFF. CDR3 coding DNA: TGTGCCAGTAGCTCCTCACTTGGGGGGTCTTACAATGAGCAGTTCTTC.

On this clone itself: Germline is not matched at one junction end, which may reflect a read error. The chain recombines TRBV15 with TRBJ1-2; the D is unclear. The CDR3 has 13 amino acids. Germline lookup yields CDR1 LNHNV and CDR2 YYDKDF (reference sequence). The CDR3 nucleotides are TGTGCCACCAGCCCCGCGAGGTTCTATGGCTACCCCTTC. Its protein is CATSPARFYGYPF.

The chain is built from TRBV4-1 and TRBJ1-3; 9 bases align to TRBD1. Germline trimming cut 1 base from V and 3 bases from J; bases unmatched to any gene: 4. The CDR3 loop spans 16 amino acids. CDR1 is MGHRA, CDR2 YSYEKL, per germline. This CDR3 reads CASSQGRQGVGNTIYF. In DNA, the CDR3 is TGCGCCAGCAGCCAAGGGAGACAGGGGGTTGGAAACACCATATATTTT.

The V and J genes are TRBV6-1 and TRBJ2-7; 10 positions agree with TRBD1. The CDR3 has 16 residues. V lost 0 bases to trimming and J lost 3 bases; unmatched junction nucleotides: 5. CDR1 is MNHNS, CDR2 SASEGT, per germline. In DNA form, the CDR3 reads TGTGCCAGCAGTGAAGCAGCGGGACAGGGGCACTACGAGCAGTACTTC. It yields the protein CASSEAAGQGHYEQYF.

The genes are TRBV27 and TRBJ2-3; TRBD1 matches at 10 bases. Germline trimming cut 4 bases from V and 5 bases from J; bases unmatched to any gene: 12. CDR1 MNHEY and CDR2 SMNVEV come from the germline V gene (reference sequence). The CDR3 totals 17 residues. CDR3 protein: CASSSYPLGTGEDTQYF. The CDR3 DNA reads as TGTGCCAGCAGTTCCTACCCCCTGGGGACAGGGGAAGATACGCAGTATTTT.

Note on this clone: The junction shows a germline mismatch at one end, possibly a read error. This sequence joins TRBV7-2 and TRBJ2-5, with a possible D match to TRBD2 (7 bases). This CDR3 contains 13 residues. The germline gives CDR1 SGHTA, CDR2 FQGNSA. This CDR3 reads CASSSRGGTTHYF. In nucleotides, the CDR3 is TGTGCCAGCAGCTCAAGAGGGGGGACTACCCACTACTTC. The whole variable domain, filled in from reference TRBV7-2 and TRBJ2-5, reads GAGVSQSPSNKVTEKGKDVELRCDPISGHTALYWYRQSLGQGLEFLIYFQGNSAPDKSGLPSDRFSAERTGGSVSTLTIQRTQQEDSAVYLCASSSRGGTTHYFGPGTRLLVL.

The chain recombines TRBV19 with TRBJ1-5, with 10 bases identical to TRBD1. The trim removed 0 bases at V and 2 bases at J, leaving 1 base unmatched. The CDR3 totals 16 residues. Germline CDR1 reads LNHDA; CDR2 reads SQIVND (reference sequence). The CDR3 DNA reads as TGTGCCAGTAGTATAGATGGACAGGGGGGCAATCAGCCCCAGCATTTT. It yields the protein CASSIDGQGGNQPQHF.

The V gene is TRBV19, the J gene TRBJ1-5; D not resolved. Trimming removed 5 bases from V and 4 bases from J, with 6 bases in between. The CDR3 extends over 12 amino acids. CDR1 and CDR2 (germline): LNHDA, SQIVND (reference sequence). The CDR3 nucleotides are TGTGCCAGTAGTCTGGAGAATCAGCCCCAGCATTTT. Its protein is CASSLENQPQHF.

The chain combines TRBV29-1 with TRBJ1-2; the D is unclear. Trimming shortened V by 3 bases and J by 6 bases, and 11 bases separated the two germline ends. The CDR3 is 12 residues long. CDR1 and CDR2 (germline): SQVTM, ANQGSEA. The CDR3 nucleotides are TGCAGCGTTGACGGAGGGAATGATGGCTACACCTTC. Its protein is CSVDGGNDGYTF.

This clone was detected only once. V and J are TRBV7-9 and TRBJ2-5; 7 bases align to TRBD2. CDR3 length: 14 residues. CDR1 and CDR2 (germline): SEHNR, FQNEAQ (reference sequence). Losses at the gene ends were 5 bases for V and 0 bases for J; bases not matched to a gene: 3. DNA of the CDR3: TGTGCCAGCAGCGTCGGGGGGTACCAAGAGACCCAGTACTTC. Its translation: CASSVGGYQETQYF.